The present T cell receptor beta chain was sequenced within a study of siplizumab effects on memory and regulatory T cells. The CDR3 runs to 18 residues. Trimming removed 0 bases from V and 0 bases from J, with 13 bases in between. Germline V gives CDR1 SGDLS, CDR2 YYNGEE. On this clone itself: Antigen: not known.

Broader study findings: There appeared to be greater diversity in naive T cells than in memory cells, and naive T cells seemed major contributors to the alloresponse. Assignment of a naive or memory phenotype failed for roughly 75-95% of the proliferating CD4+ or CD8+ clones.

Generated by immunoSEQ multiplex PCR, the TCRdb table keeps only in-frame clones and is missing some. The data show about 100,000 clones, with around 94% seen just once and 1% to 1.5% held by the top ten. The sample taken for sequencing was non-Treg CD4+ T cells sorted from blood. This sequence originates from a human donor in good health. The chain employs TRBV9 and TRBJ2-6; perhaps TRBD2 as D (5 bases). This chain's CDR3 is CASSVASDWGSGANVLTF. The DNA of the CDR3 is TGTGCCAGCAGCGTAGCTTCGGACTGGGGCTCTGGGGCCAACGTCCTGACTTTC.